A single T cell receptor (beta chain) is shown here with its context. Per the authors' pipeline: Reference gene primer amplification gave nucleated cell count estimates. Sequencing was performed with immunoSEQ multiplex PCR; in TCRdb, only in-frame clones are kept and a portion is missing. Clone size and the V and J calls come from that table; the DNA yielded D and trimming. The table records some 77,000 clones, roughly 85% of them present only once. The data are from a study of blood T cell repertoires in COVID-19. Study information: The cDNA or gDNA used as material had been derived from T cells, B-cell-depleted T cells, or PBMCs.

The CDR3 is made up of 18 amino acids. J gave up 5 bases and V 4 bases, and 16 bases lay outside the gene matches. Germline loops: CDR1 MGHRA, CDR2 YSYEKL. This TCR was sampled from a woman aged 60-75 years with acute or convalescent COVID-19. The sample was peripheral blood. The chain carries TRBV4-1 and TRBJ2-5, with 10 bases identical to TRBD2. Here the CDR3 DNA reads TGCGCCAGCAGCCGCGGAATGGTGAGCGGGGGGGCCCCGGAGACCCAGTACTTC. Its translation is CASSRGMVSGGAPETQYF.